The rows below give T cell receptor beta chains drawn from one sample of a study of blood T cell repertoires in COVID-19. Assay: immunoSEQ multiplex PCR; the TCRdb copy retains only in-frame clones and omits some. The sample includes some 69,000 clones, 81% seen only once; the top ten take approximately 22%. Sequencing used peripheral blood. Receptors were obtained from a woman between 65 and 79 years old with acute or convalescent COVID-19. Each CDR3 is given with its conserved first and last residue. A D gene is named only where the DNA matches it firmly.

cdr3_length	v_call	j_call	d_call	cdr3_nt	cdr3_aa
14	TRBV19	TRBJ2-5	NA	TGTGCCAGTAGTATGACAGGTTGGAGGGAGACCCAGTACTTC	CASSMTGWRETQYF
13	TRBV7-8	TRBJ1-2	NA	TGTGCCAGCAGCCGGGGCGGGAAGGCTGGCTACACCTTC	CASSRGGKAGYTF
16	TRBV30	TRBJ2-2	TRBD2	TGTGCCTGGAGTGTAAGGCTAGCGGGAGATACCGGGGAGCTGTTTTTT	CAWSVRLAGDTGELFF
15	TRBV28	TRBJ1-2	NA	TGTGCCAGCAGTTTATCCGGGGGGCGTCGGTATGGCTACACCTTC	CASSLSGGRRYGYTF
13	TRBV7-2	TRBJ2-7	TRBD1	TGTGCCAGCAGCCAGCGACAGGGCTACGAGCAGTACTTC	CASSQRQGYEQYF
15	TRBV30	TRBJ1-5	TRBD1	TGTGCCTGGACCGCCAGGCAGGGGGTCAATCAGCCCCAGCATTTT	CAWTARQGVNQPQHF
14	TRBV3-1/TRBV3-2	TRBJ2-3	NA	TGTGCCAGCAGCCCGCGCCGGGACACCGATACGCAGTATTTT	CASSPRRDTDTQYF
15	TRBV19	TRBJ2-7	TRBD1	TGTGCCAGTTCTTTGGGGAGAAGGGGACAGTACGAGCAGTACTTC	CASSLGRRGQYEQYF
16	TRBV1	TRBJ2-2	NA	TGCACCAGCAGCCAAGATAATCCCTCCGGCACCGGGGAGCTGTTTTTT	CTSSQDNPSGTGELFF
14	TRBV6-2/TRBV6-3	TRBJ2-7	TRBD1	TGTGCCAGCAGTCGGACAGGGGGCAGGTACGAGCAGTACTTC	CASSRTGGRYEQYF
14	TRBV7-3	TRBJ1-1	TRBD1	TGTGCCAGCAGCCGCGGGACAGCGAACACTGAAGCTTTCTTT	CASSRGTANTEAFF
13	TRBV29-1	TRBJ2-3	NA	TGCAGCGTTGACGCGGGCGGCACAGATACGCAGTATTTT	CSVDAGGTDTQYF